Sequencing of this T cell receptor beta chain was carried out in a study of blood T cell repertoires in COVID-19. Study-wide background: The study drew acute and convalescent COVID-19 samples from the United States, Italy and Spain. From T cells, B-cell-depleted T cells, or PBMCs came the material, which was cDNA or gDNA.

The assay was immunoSEQ multiplex PCR, and TCRdb's table has in-frame clones only and misses some. The sample lists some 250,000 clones, roughly 86% seen once, with around an eighth in the top ten. Germline V gene lookup returns CDR1 LNHDA and CDR2 SQIVND (reference sequence). This CDR3 is built from 15 residues. V lost 4 bases and J lost 4, with 15 bases in between. The chain links TRBV19 to TRBJ2-3; tentative D call: TRBD2 (6 bases). The sample comprised peripheral blood. This clonotype was sampled from a man at least 80 years old with acute or convalescent COVID-19. The CDR3 reads CASSTSVLSADTQYF. CDR3 DNA sequence: TGTGCCAGTAGTACTAGCGTTTTAAGCGCAGATACGCAGTATTTT.